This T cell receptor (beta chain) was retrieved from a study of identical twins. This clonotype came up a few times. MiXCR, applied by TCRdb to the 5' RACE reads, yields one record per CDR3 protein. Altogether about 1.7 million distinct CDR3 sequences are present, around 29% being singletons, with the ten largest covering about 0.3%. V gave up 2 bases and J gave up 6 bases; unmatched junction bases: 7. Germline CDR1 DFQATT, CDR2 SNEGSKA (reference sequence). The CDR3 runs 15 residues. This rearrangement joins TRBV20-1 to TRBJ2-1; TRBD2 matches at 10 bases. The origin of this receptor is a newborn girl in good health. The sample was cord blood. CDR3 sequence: CSARRGTSAPNEQFF. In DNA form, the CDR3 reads TGCAGTGCTAGACGAGGGACTAGCGCACCCAATGAGCAGTTCTTC.